The 21 T cell receptor beta chains in this list originate from one sample, sequenced in a study of T cell responses to AZD1222 COVID-19 vaccine. Assay: immunoSEQ multiplex PCR; the TCRdb copy retains only in-frame clones and omits some. The data contain 70,000 to 95,000 clones, over 85% of them singletons. Sequenced material: peripheral blood, taken on day 0 of MenACWY control vaccination. These receptors were collected from an adult in good health.

The V gene is TRBV5-5, the J gene TRBJ2-5; perhaps TRBD2 as D (6 bases). V lost 2 bases to trimming and J lost 3 bases, with 14 bases between them. The CDR3 loop spans 15 amino acids. The V gene's germline CDR1 is SGHKS and CDR2 YYEKEE (reference sequence). The CDR3 DNA reads TGTGCCAGCAGCTTAGGGGCCCCGGGGGAAGAGACCCAGTACTTC. Encoded protein: CASSLGAPGEETQYF. The entire variable domain, with the rest obtained from reference TRBV5-5 and TRBJ2-5, is as follows: DAGVTQSPTHLIKTRGQQVTLRCSPISGHKSVSWYQQVLGQGPQFIFQYYEKEERGRGNFPDRFSARQFPNYSSELNVNALLLGDSALYLCASSLGAPGEETQYFGPGTRLLVL.

The J gene is TRBJ1-1, the V gene TRBV6-5; 7 bases map to TRBD1. The J segment lost 4 bases and the V segment lost 5 bases, leaving 7 bases of the junction unmatched. The CDR3 extends over 14 amino acids. CDR1 is MNHEY, CDR2 SVGAGI, per germline. DNA for the CDR3: TGTGCCAGCAGTCAAATGACAGGGCGCACTGAAGCTTTCTTT. This gives the protein CASSQMTGRTEAFF.

This chain uses TRBV5-4 with TRBJ1-1, with D possibly matching TRBD1 (6 bases). The CDR3 sequence is 16 residues long. Germline V gene sequence: CDR1 SGHNT, CDR2 YYREEE (reference sequence). Trimming cost V 5 bases and J 1 base, with 18 bases left between them. The CDR3 DNA is TGTGCCAGCAGGAGAAACAGGGCGGAATCGAACACTGAAGCTTTCTTT. It encodes CASRRNRAESNTEAFF. Based on the CDR3 plus reference TRBV5-4 and TRBJ1-1, the full variable domain is ETGVTQSPTHLIKTRGQQVTLRCSSQSGHNTVSWYQQALGQGPQFIFQYYREEENGRGNFPPRFSGLQFPNYSSELNVNALELDDSALYLCASRRNRAESNTEAFFGQGTRLTVV.

On this clone: The sample has other DNA sequences that encode this CDR3 too. The chain links TRBV9 to TRBJ2-7; D not certain. Germline V gene data show CDR1 as SGDLS and CDR2 as YYNGEE. This CDR3 spans 14 amino acids. Trimming stripped 4 bases from V and 2 bases from J, with 13 bases between. CDR3 DNA: TGTGCCAGCAGCCCTCGAGGAGACGCCTACGAGCAGTACTTC. Its translation is CASSPRGDAYEQYF.

The CDR3 loop reads CASSLAGLYEQYF. The CDR3 DNA sequence: TGTGCCAGCAGCTTAGCGGGCCTATACGAGCAGTACTTC. The chain is built from TRBV11-3 and TRBJ2-7; D unresolved. This CDR3 contains 13 residues. V lost 1 base, J lost 4 bases, and 8 bases lay in between. The germline V gene encodes CDR1 SGHNT and CDR2 YENEEA.

V gene TRBV7-8 combines with J gene TRBJ2-1; 10 bases line up with TRBD2. This CDR3 is built from 18 residues. Germline CDR1 reads SGHVS; CDR2 reads FQNEAQ. Trimming took 1 base from V and 1 from J; bases not matched to a gene: 7. The CDR3 is CASSLGLAGALSYNEQFF. In DNA form, the CDR3 reads TGTGCCAGCAGCTTAGGGCTAGCGGGGGCTCTATCCTACAATGAGCAGTTCTTC.

J is TRBJ1-1 and V is TRBV7-9; D is undetermined. Germline values: CDR1 SEHNR, CDR2 FQNEAQ (reference sequence). CDR3 length equals 13 residues. V was pared by 5 bases and J by 1 base, with 8 bases between. The CDR3: CASSVHQNTEAFF. CDR3 bases: TGTGCCAGCAGCGTTCACCAGAACACTGAAGCTTTCTTT.

The count of this clone is one. This chain uses TRBV7-9 with TRBJ1-3; D not resolved. This CDR3 is built from 12 residues. Trimming left V 2 bases short and J 4 bases short, with 3 bases between. Germline CDR1 and CDR2: SEHNR and FQNEAQ (reference sequence). The CDR3 nucleotides are TGTGCCAGCAGCTTATCCGGAAACACCATATATTTT. Protein: CASSLSGNTIYF.

The chain joins TRBV7-9 to TRBJ1-1; D remains unclear. The CDR3 has 14 amino acids. CDR1 and CDR2 (germline): SEHNR, FQNEAQ (reference sequence). V was pared by 1 base and J by 2 bases, with 8 bases between. This chain's CDR3 is CASSLGQVNTEAFF. The CDR3, as DNA: TGTGCCAGCAGCTTAGGGCAGGTCAACACTGAAGCTTTCTTT.

The chain carries TRBV10-3 and TRBJ1-2; D remains unclear. The CDR3 spans 13 residues. Germline V CDR1 and CDR2: ENHRY, SYGVKD. The V gene lost 4 bases and the J gene lost 2 bases, with 8 bases spanning the gap. CDR3 coding DNA: TGTGCCATCAGTGGGAATGGGAACTATGGCTACACCTTC. Its translation is CAISGNGNYGYTF.

The chain is built from TRBV30 and TRBJ2-1; TRBD1 might be the D (6 bases). CDR3 length equals 12 residues. From germline, CDR1 is GTSNPN and CDR2 SVGIG (reference sequence). V was trimmed by 3 bases and J by 6 bases, leaving 9 bases between them. CDR3 sequence: CAWSTGSNEQFF. CDR3 sequence (DNA): TGTGCCTGGAGCACAGGGTCCAATGAGCAGTTCTTC.

The chain couples TRBV5-4 to TRBJ2-5; 9 nucleotides match TRBD1. CDR3 length: 18 amino acids. Germline trimming cut 1 base from V and 5 bases from J; bases unmatched to any gene: 15. Germline lookup yields CDR1 SGHNT and CDR2 YYREEE (reference sequence). The chain's CDR3 is CASSLSRTGARGKETQYF. The CDR3 nucleotides are TGTGCCAGCAGCTTGTCGCGGACAGGGGCAAGAGGAAAGGAGACCCAGTACTTC.

V is TRBV19 and J is TRBJ1-2, with 9 bases fitting TRBD1. J was trimmed by 2 bases and V by 5 bases; bases with no gene match: 18. The CDR3 sequence is 19 residues long. Germline CDR1 reads LNHDA; CDR2 reads SQIVND (reference sequence). CDR3 amino acids: CASSLLALQGQGSNYGYTF. The CDR3 nucleotides are TGTGCCAGTAGTTTACTCGCCCTTCAAGGACAGGGGTCGAACTATGGCTACACCTTC.

The chain employs TRBV4-1 and TRBJ1-5; D call uncertain. This CDR3 is 13 amino acids long. Trimming took off 2 bases at V and 2 bases at J, with 4 bases between the two ends. Germline values: CDR1 MGHRA, CDR2 YSYEKL. The CDR3 spells CASSQFGNQPQHF. The CDR3 DNA follows: TGCGCCAGCAGCCAATTCGGCAATCAGCCCCAGCATTTT.

The genes are TRBV5-4 and TRBJ1-1, with 7 bases that match TRBD1. The CDR3 is 14 amino acids. CDR1 is SGHNT, CDR2 YYREEE, per germline (reference sequence). Trimming at V came to 4 bases and at J to 3 bases, leaving 6 bases not matched to a gene. The CDR3 DNA is TGTGCCAGCAGCGGACAGGCGGATTACACTGAAGCTTTCTTT. It codes for CASSGQADYTEAFF.

Only one count was recorded for this clone. The chain is built from TRBV7-8 and TRBJ1-1; 11 bases fit TRBD1. The J segment lost 4 bases and the V segment lost 5 bases, leaving 6 bases of the junction unmatched. From germline, CDR1 is SGHVS and CDR2 FQNEAQ. CDR3 length: 15 residues. This CDR3 reads CASSPAGTGGTEAFF. CDR3 DNA sequence: TGTGCCAGCAGCCCAGCCGGGACAGGGGGCACTGAAGCTTTCTTT.

The rearrangement uses TRBV5-6 and TRBJ1-6; a possible D gene is TRBD1 (5 bases). This CDR3 has 13 residues. Germline CDR1 and CDR2: SGHDT and YYEEEE. Trimming removed 0 bases at V and 10 bases at J, with 8 bases between. The CDR3 reads CASSLVGDSPLHF. CDR3 nucleotides: TGTGCCAGCAGCTTGGTCGGGGACTCACCCCTCCACTTT.

This chain uses TRBV4-2 with TRBJ1-1; D is unresolved. The germline V and J ends were trimmed by 4 bases and 3 bases, with 21 bases remaining between them. Germline loops: CDR1 LGHNA, CDR2 YNFKEQ. CDR3 size: 17 residues. The CDR3 is CASSPKGSNGDDTEAFF. DNA of the CDR3: TGTGCCAGCAGCCCCAAGGGCTCGAATGGGGATGACACTGAAGCTTTCTTT.

The CDR3 loop is CASKFAGESYGYTF. In DNA form, the CDR3 reads TGTGCCAGTAAGTTTGCAGGGGAGAGCTATGGCTACACCTTC. The rearrangement links TRBV19 to TRBJ1-2; TRBD1 might be the D (6 bases). CDR1 LNHDA and CDR2 SQIVND come from the germline V gene (reference sequence). Trimming removed 7 bases from V and 4 bases from J, with 16 bases in between. The CDR3 spans 14 residues.

V and J are TRBV7-2 and TRBJ2-7; D may match TRBD1 or TRBD2 (5 bases each). Trimming pared 5 bases from V and 4 bases from J, leaving 12 bases between. Germline loops: CDR1 SGHTA, CDR2 FQGNSA. The CDR3 consists of 13 residues. Here the CDR3 reads CASSGTNRYEQYF. CDR3 DNA: TGTGCCAGCAGCGGGACGAACCGGTACGAGCAGTACTTC.

The chain couples TRBV2 to TRBJ1-1; D ambiguous. The V and J ends lost 9 bases and 4 bases respectively, with 15 bases between them. CDR1 and CDR2 (germline): SNHLY, FYNNEI. This CDR3 region has 13 residues. In DNA, the CDR3 is TGTGCCAGTATTTTCGCCTGGGGCACTGAAGCTTTCTTT. This encodes CASIFAWGTEAFF.